These 28 T cell receptor beta chains originate from one sample sequenced in a study of blood T cells in healthy people across ages. Through a sample-barcoded 5' primer and a J-beta primer mix, a second PCR was run for roughly 6 to 11 cycles. TCRdb reprocessed the 5' RACE reads with MiXCR, giving one entry per CDR3 protein. The profile shows 780,000 or so distinct CDR3 sequences, 25% of them singletons. The sample was also reused in another study, on T cells of mothers and their children.

Source material: blood. The receptor set was obtained from a boy between 10 and 17 years old in good health.

This clonotype came up a few times. The chain carries TRBV3-1 and TRBJ2-2; D might be TRBD1 (6 bases). Germline loops: CDR1 LGHDT, CDR2 YNNKEL (reference sequence). The CDR3 contains 15 residues. V was clipped by 4 bases and J by 4 bases, with 13 bases between them. CDR3 sequence: CASSRQTGFTGELFF. The CDR3 DNA reads as TGTGCCAGCAGCCGACAAACAGGGTTCACCGGGGAGCTGTTTTTT.

J is TRBJ2-5 and V is TRBV20-1; D remains unclear. Trimming shortened V by 6 bases and J by 2 bases, and 16 bases separated the two germline ends. The CDR3 runs to 14 residues. Germline CDR1 and CDR2: DFQATT and SNEGSKA (reference sequence). CDR3 sequence (DNA): TGCAGTGCCACGCTGGTGGGTTGGCAAGAGACCCAGTACTTC. Its protein is CSATLVGWQETQYF.

The J gene is TRBJ2-1, the V gene TRBV12-3 or TRBV12-4; possibly TRBD2 for D (7 bases). V lost 5 bases to trimming and J lost 6 bases, with 23 bases between them. This CDR3 spans 17 amino acids. This chain's CDR3 is CASSPGSGAGALNEQFF. The CDR3 nucleotides are TGTGCCAGCAGTCCAGGTTCGGGGGCGGGAGCCCTCAATGAGCAGTTCTTC.

The rearrangement uses TRBV12-3 or TRBV12-4 and TRBJ2-5, with TRBD2 matching over 11 bases. The CDR3 totals 16 residues. J lost 0 bases, V lost 5 bases, and 5 bases had no gene match. The CDR3 sequence: CASSARGLADQETQYF. The CDR3, as DNA: TGTGCCAGCAGTGCGCGGGGACTAGCGGACCAAGAGACCCAGTACTTC.

The table lists this clonotype with a few counts. The rearrangement joins TRBV2 to TRBJ2-3; D not certain. CDR1 and CDR2 from the germline V gene are SNHLY and FYNNEI. The CDR3 is made up of 15 amino acids. Trimming cost V 3 bases and J 0 bases, with 10 bases left between them. CDR3 bases: TGTGCCAGCAGTGACAACAGCCTTAGCACAGATACGCAGTATTTT. It translates to CASSDNSLSTDTQYF. Using reference TRBV2 and TRBJ2-3 for the parts outside the CDR3, the full variable domain is EPEVTQTPSHQVTQMGQEVILRCVPISNHLYFYWYRQILGQKVEFLVSFYNNEISEKSEIFDDQFSVERPDGSNFTLKIRSTKLEDSAMYFCASSDNSLSTDTQYFGPGTRLTVL.

In its sample, this clonotype was seen a few times. V and J are TRBV14 and TRBJ2-1; D is unresolved. The DNA end lines up better with TRBJ2-5; the J call may be wrong. Germline values: CDR1 SGHDN, CDR2 FVKESK. There are 14 residues in the CDR3. CDR3 region: CASSLRRRRETQYF. CDR3 nucleotide sequence: TGTGCCAGCAGCCTACGCAGGAGACGGGAGACCCAGTACTTC.

The chain uses TRBV27 and TRBJ2-1, with 12 bases identical to TRBD2. The J segment lost 3 bases and the V segment lost 3 bases, leaving 6 bases of the junction unmatched. The CDR3 totals 17 residues. From germline, CDR1 is MNHEY and CDR2 SMNVEV (reference sequence). CDR3 DNA: TGTGCCAGCAGTTTCCCTACGGGACTAGCGGGCTACAATGAGCAGTTCTTC. Its translation: CASSFPTGLAGYNEQFF.

This clonotype was seen only a few times. The V gene is TRBV28, the J gene TRBJ2-5; the D call may be TRBD1 or TRBD2 (6 bases each). There are 15 residues in the CDR3. Germline CDR1 and CDR2: MDHEN and SYDVKM. V was clipped by 4 bases and J by 3 bases, with 15 bases between them. The CDR3 DNA reads TGTGCCAGCAGTTCCGGGGGCGCAGGAAAAGAGACCCAGTACTTC. Encoded protein: CASSSGGAGKETQYF.

The chain uses TRBV4-3 and TRBJ1-3, with D uncertain. CDR3 length: 16 residues. V lost 0 bases and J lost 1, with 10 bases in between. Germline CDR1 and CDR2: LGHNA and YSLEER. The CDR3, as DNA: TGCGCCAGCAGCCAAGATTTGTTGACTTCTGGAAACACCATATATTTT. This sequence encodes CASSQDLLTSGNTIYF.

The gene calls are TRBV29-1 and TRBJ2-7; a weak D match, TRBD2 (6 bases). This CDR3 contains 13 residues. V gave up 6 bases and J gave up 2 bases, with 14 bases separating them. Germline CDR1 SQVTM, CDR2 ANQGSEA. Here the CDR3 DNA reads TGCAGCGTGAAAGCGGGCGGAACCTACGAGCAGTACTTC. Translated: CSVKAGGTYEQYF.

The chain has TRBV4-3 and TRBJ1-5; D is uncertain. Trimming pared 0 bases from V and 2 bases from J, leaving 8 bases between. CDR1 is LGHNA, CDR2 YSLEER, per germline. The CDR3 runs to 15 residues. CDR3 sequence: CASSQERNGNQPQHF. The CDR3 DNA reads TGCGCCAGCAGCCAAGAAAGGAACGGCAATCAGCCCCAGCATTTT.

This clonotype was seen a handful of times. The chain uses TRBV20-1 and TRBJ2-1; perhaps TRBD2 as D (6 bases). This CDR3 is 16 amino acids long. Germline V gives CDR1 DFQATT, CDR2 SNEGSKA (reference sequence). V was clipped by 2 bases and J by 1 base, with 15 bases between them. This chain's CDR3 is CSARSRTGASYNEQFF. DNA of the CDR3: TGCAGTGCTAGATCGAGAACGGGAGCGTCCTACAATGAGCAGTTCTTC.

This chain uses TRBV6-2 or TRBV6-3 with TRBJ2-1; D perhaps matches TRBD2 (6 bases). Germline-derived CDR1 and CDR2 are MNHEY and SVGEGT. Trimming removed 2 bases from V and 7 bases from J, with 15 bases in between. This CDR3 contains 15 residues. CDR3 nucleotide sequence: TGTGCCAGCAGTTACAAGGGACTCCCTGTGAATGAGCAGTTCTTC. Encoded protein: CASSYKGLPVNEQFF.

Only a few counts were recorded for this clonotype. The chain is built from TRBV5-6 and TRBJ2-1; D may match TRBD1 or TRBD2 (5 bases each). The ends were cut back, 4 bases at V and 0 bases at J, with 11 bases in the middle. The CDR3 consists of 15 residues. The germline gives CDR1 SGHDT, CDR2 YYEEEE. CDR3 nucleotide sequence: TGTGCCAGCAGCACTGGGACGATCTCCTACAATGAGCAGTTCTTC. This codes for CASSTGTISYNEQFF.

The chain recombines TRBV11-1 with TRBJ2-7, with 14 bases that match TRBD2. Germline CDR1 SGHAT, CDR2 FQDESV (reference sequence). Unmatched junction bases numbered 15, after V lost 6 bases and J lost 5 bases. CDR3 size: 18 residues. The CDR3 sequence is CASSAAGTSGRAWDEQYF. In DNA, the CDR3 is TGTGCCAGCAGTGCAGCCGGGACTAGCGGGAGAGCCTGGGACGAGCAGTACTTC.

This clonotype has a handful of counts. The rearrangement uses TRBV20-1 and TRBJ1-1; 7 bases are shared with TRBD1. The CDR3 covers 13 residues. Germline V gene data show CDR1 as DFQATT and CDR2 as SNEGSKA (reference sequence). The CDR3 sequence: CGLGTASPDEAFF. The CDR3 DNA is TGCGGCCTCGGGACAGCCTCTCCTGATGAAGCTTTCTTT.

There are a few counts of this clonotype. The genes are TRBV7-9 and TRBJ2-5; 7 nucleotides match TRBD1. V shed 3 bases, J shed 2 bases, and the junction held 6 bases outside the gene matches. The CDR3 is made up of 15 amino acids. Germline-derived CDR1 and CDR2 are SEHNR and FQNEAQ (reference sequence). The CDR3 is CASSFGQGVQETQYF. The CDR3 nucleotides are TGTGCCAGCAGCTTCGGGCAGGGGGTTCAAGAGACCCAGTACTTC.

This clonotype occurred a few times. The junction shows a germline mismatch at one end, possibly a read error. The chain recombines TRBV5-4 with TRBJ2-2; 7 bases agree with TRBD2. CDR3 size: 12 residues. CDR1 and CDR2 (germline): SGHNT, YYREEE (reference sequence). The CDR3 nucleotides read TGTACCAGCAGCGGGGTAGACGGGGAGCTGTTTTTT. Its translation: CTSSGVDGELFF.

This rearrangement joins TRBV27 to TRBJ2-1; D is ambiguous. CDR1 is MNHEY and CDR2 is SMNVEV in the germline V gene (reference sequence). This CDR3 spans 12 amino acids. Trimming left V 7 bases short and J 8 bases short, with 12 bases between. The CDR3 reads CASKGHEDEQFF. CDR3 nucleotide sequence: TGTGCCAGCAAGGGCCACGAGGATGAGCAGTTCTTC.

This chain links TRBV24-1 with TRBJ1-2, with no clear D. The CDR3 length is 13 residues. From germline, CDR1 is KGHDR and CDR2 SFDVKD. V was pared by 4 bases and J by 8 bases, with 13 bases between. In DNA, the CDR3 is TGTGCCACCAGTGAGGGTGCCTTTTGGGGCTACACCTTC. This sequence encodes CATSEGAFWGYTF.

This clonotype was seen only a few times. The chain links TRBV7-2 to TRBJ1-1; D is uncertain. Germline lookup yields CDR1 SGHTA and CDR2 FQGNSA. V lost 4 bases and J 1 base, leaving 13 bases between the germline ends. The CDR3 sequence is 15 residues long. The CDR3 bases are TGTGCCAGCAGCTCTGCGGACGTTTCGAACACTGAAGCTTTCTTT. Its protein is CASSSADVSNTEAFF.

This clonotype appeared a few times. This chain connects TRBV28 to TRBJ2-1; D unresolved. V was trimmed by 3 bases and J by 8 bases, leaving 11 bases between them. The germline gives CDR1 MDHEN, CDR2 SYDVKM. The CDR3 is made up of 13 amino acids. CDR3 sequence: CASSLGAGDEQFF. The CDR3 DNA reads as TGTGCCAGCAGTTTGGGTGCTGGGGATGAGCAGTTCTTC. Full variable domain (remainder filled in from reference TRBV28 and TRBJ2-1): DVKVTQSSRYLVKRTGEKVFLECVQDMDHENMFWYRQDPGLGLRLIYFSYDVKMKEKGDIPEGYSVSREKKERFSLILESASTNQTSMYLCASSLGAGDEQFFGPGTRLTVL.

Remarks on this clonotype: At one of its ends the junction is not consistent with the germline gene, which may arise from a read error. The chain recombines TRBV5-1 with TRBJ2-5, with D perhaps assigned TRBD1 or TRBD2 (5 bases each). CDR1 SGHRS and CDR2 YFSETQ come from the germline V gene. The CDR3 is 15 amino acids. The CDR3 bases are TGCGCCAGCAGCTTACAGACGGGGCCCGGGGAGACCCGGTACTTC. This encodes CASSLQTGPGETRYF. Using reference TRBV5-1 and TRBJ2-5 for the parts outside the CDR3, the full variable domain is KAGVTQTPRYLIKTRGQQVTLSCSPISGHRSVSWYQQTPGQGLQFLFEYFSETQRNKGNFPGRFSGRQFSNSRSEMNVSTLELGDSALYLCASSLQTGPGETRYFGPGTRLLVL.

This clonotype occurred many times. V gene TRBV5-1 combines with J gene TRBJ1-5, with TRBD1 identical over 8 bases. The trim removed 1 base at V and 2 bases at J, leaving 2 bases unmatched. This CDR3 spans 15 amino acids. CDR1 and CDR2 from the germline V gene are SGHRS and YFSETQ. This chain's CDR3 is CASSLQGAGNQPQHF. CDR3 nucleotide sequence: TGCGCCAGCAGCTTGCAGGGGGCTGGCAATCAGCCCCAGCATTTT.

This clonotype has a handful of counts. This chain links TRBV7-9 with TRBJ2-5, with D perhaps being TRBD1 or TRBD2 (5 bases each). The assigned J gene may be wrong: the sequence end matches TRBJ2-7 better. The CDR3 length is 15 residues. Looked up from germline, CDR1 is SEHNR and CDR2 is FQNEAQ (reference sequence). The CDR3 nucleotides read TGTGCCAGCAGCCCCCGGGACCTCACGAGCTACGAGCAGTACTTC. It yields the protein CASSPRDLTSYEQYF.

The chain carries TRBV7-3 and TRBJ2-1; D gene unclear. The DNA end is a closer match to TRBJ2-5, so the J assignment may be wrong. Per germline, CDR1 SGHTA and CDR2 FQGTGA. The CDR3 covers 15 residues. Written as DNA, the CDR3 is TGTGCCAGCAGCTTATCTGGGCTTCCCCAAGAGACCCAGTACTTC. This translates into CASSLSGLPQETQYF.

In this sample, this clonotype turned up many times. This rearrangement joins TRBV2 to TRBJ2-1; no firm D call. The ends were cut back, 3 bases at V and 7 bases at J, with 4 bases in the middle. Germline CDR1 is SNHLY and CDR2 is FYNNEI. The CDR3 runs 11 residues. The CDR3: CASSERNEQFF. As DNA, the CDR3 is TGTGCCAGCAGTGAGCGAAATGAGCAGTTCTTC.

The genes are TRBV24-1 and TRBJ2-1; a weak D match, TRBD1 (6 bases). CDR3 length: 17 amino acids. CDR1 is KGHDR and CDR2 is SFDVKD in the germline V gene. Trimming stripped 2 bases from V and 6 bases from J, with 19 bases between. The CDR3 reads CATSDSTWGLDPNEQFF. In DNA, the CDR3 is TGTGCCACCAGTGATTCGACCTGGGGGCTTGATCCCAATGAGCAGTTCTTC.